The 9 T cell receptor beta chains presented below share a single source sample, sequenced in a study of beta chain features in type 1 diabetes. Sequenced material consisted of expressed TCRB transcripts (all of the isolated RNA was reverse transcribed). Libraries were prepared by immunoSEQ multiplex PCR; TCRdb keeps only in-frame clonotypes and omits some of them. The sample includes 60,000 to 75,000 clones, 59% of them seen just once. Sequencing used Tregs from blood. The origin of the receptors is a woman in her late teens or twenties in good health.

The chain couples TRBV18 to TRBJ1-1; perhaps TRBD1 as D (5 bases). There are 17 residues in the CDR3. CDR1 KGHSH and CDR2 LQKENI come from the germline V gene. Trimming took 0 bases from V and 1 from J, leaving 15 bases between them. The CDR3 sequence: CASSPPDAGFTNTEAFF. The CDR3 nucleotides are TGTGCCAGCTCACCACCGGACGCAGGGTTCACGAACACTGAAGCTTTCTTT.

The chain uses TRBV19 and TRBJ1-1; the D is unclear. Germline V gene data show CDR1 as LNHDA and CDR2 as SQIVND (reference sequence). The V gene lost 10 bases and the J gene lost 0 bases, with 15 bases spanning the gap. This CDR3 region has 14 residues. The CDR3 sequence: CATALDGMNTEAFF. Here the CDR3 DNA reads TGTGCCACCGCACTGGACGGGATGAACACTGAAGCTTTCTTT.

The chain couples TRBV7-2 to TRBJ1-2, with 10 bases matching TRBD1. Losses at the gene ends were 5 bases for V and 4 bases for J; bases not matched to a gene: 7. This CDR3 region has 15 residues. Germline lookup yields CDR1 SGHTA and CDR2 FQGNSA. CDR3 protein: CASSPRDRGTYGYTF. CDR3 nucleotides: TGTGCCAGCAGCCCCCGGGACAGGGGTACCTATGGCTACACCTTC.

The chain carries TRBV18 and TRBJ2-2; 7 nucleotides match TRBD1. Per germline, CDR1 KGHSH and CDR2 LQKENI. The CDR3 contains 13 residues. The V and J ends lost 5 bases and 7 bases, in that order; junction bases with no gene match: 4. The CDR3 DNA reads TGTGCCAGCTCAGACAGGGATGTCGGGGAGCTGTTTTTT. It codes for CASSDRDVGELFF.

This chain connects TRBV19 to TRBJ1-6, with 9 positions matching TRBD1. Germline V gives CDR1 LNHDA, CDR2 SQIVND (reference sequence). J was trimmed by 0 bases and V by 5 bases; bases with no gene match: 8. The CDR3 has 18 residues. CDR3 sequence: CASSRRTGVSSYNSPLHF. The CDR3 nucleotides are TGTGCCAGTAGTCGACGGACAGGGGTCAGCTCCTATAATTCACCCCTCCACTTT.

V gene TRBV11-2 combines with J gene TRBJ1-6; D remains ambiguous. Germline V gene data show CDR1 as SGHAT and CDR2 as FQNNGV. V lost 0 bases to trimming and J lost 9 bases, with 12 bases between them. The CDR3 sequence is 15 residues long. This CDR3 is CASSLEWAGGSPLHF. The CDR3 coding sequence is TGTGCCAGCAGCTTAGAGTGGGCAGGTGGTTCACCCCTCCACTTT. Full variable domain (outside the CDR3, taken from reference TRBV11-2 and TRBJ1-6): EAGVAQSPRYKIIEKRQSVAFWCNPISGHATLYWYQQILGQGPKLLIQFQNNGVVDDSQLPKDRFSAERLKGVDSTLKIQPAKLEDSAVYLCASSLEWAGGSPLHFGNGTRLTVT.

This clone was detected only a few times. The chain links TRBV6-5 to TRBJ1-2, with D possibly TRBD1 on 5 matching bases. This CDR3 has 14 amino acids. Trimming took off 5 bases at V and 8 bases at J, with 18 bases between the two ends. Germline-derived CDR1 and CDR2 are MNHEY and SVGAGI. CDR3 protein: CASSQQISGNGYTF. In DNA, the CDR3 is TGTGCCAGCAGTCAACAAATTTCAGGGAACGGCTACACCTTC.

V and J are TRBV4-1 and TRBJ1-1; 7 nucleotides match TRBD1. Germline CDR1 and CDR2: MGHRA and YSYEKL. With V trimmed by 0 bases and J by 6 bases, 4 bases remained unmatched. The CDR3 loop spans 14 amino acids. The CDR3 sequence: CASSQDWQGAEAFF. The CDR3 bases are TGCGCCAGCAGCCAAGATTGGCAGGGGGCTGAAGCTTTCTTT.

This clone was detected only a few times. The chain employs TRBV2 and TRBJ1-2; D call uncertain. V dropped 6 bases and J dropped 5 bases, with 4 bases sitting between them. Germline V gene sequence: CDR1 SNHLY, CDR2 FYNNEI. This CDR3 has 10 residues. CDR3 bases: TGTGCCAGCAGACAGTATGGCTACACCTTC. Amino acid sequence: CASRQYGYTF.